The 4 T cell receptor beta chains below come from one sample, sequenced in a study of blood T cell repertoires in COVID-19. The data were produced by immunoSEQ multiplex PCR, yet TCRdb's version contains in-frame clones alone and is incomplete. Of over 150,000 clones in the sample, over 75% were seen once. Source material: peripheral blood. The source is an older man with COVID-19, enrolled during active disease.

This sequence joins TRBV18 and TRBJ2-2; tentatively, D is TRBD1 (6 bases). The CDR3 covers 15 residues. CDR1 KGHSH and CDR2 LQKENI come from the germline V gene. Between the trimmed V and J ends, which lost 2 bases and 6 bases, there was a span of 13 bases. The CDR3 bases are TGTGCCAGCTCACCAGCAACAGGGAGATCCGGGGAGCTGTTTTTT. Translating gives CASSPATGRSGELFF.

The rearrangement joins TRBV5-1 to TRBJ1-4; D might be TRBD1 (6 bases). Trimming removed 0 bases at V and 8 bases at J, with 26 bases between. The CDR3 contains 19 residues. Per germline, CDR1 SGHRS and CDR2 YFSETQ. In nucleotides, the CDR3 is TGCGCCAGCAGCTTGGTCGTCTCGAGGACCGGACAGTCGAGGGAAAAACTGTTTTTT. As protein: CASSLVVSRTGQSREKLFF. Full variable domain (outside the CDR3, taken from reference TRBV5-1 and TRBJ1-4): KAGVTQTPRYLIKTRGQQVTLSCSPISGHRSVSWYQQTPGQGLQFLFEYFSETQRNKGNFPGRFSGRQFSNSRSEMNVSTLELGDSALYLCASSLVVSRTGQSREKLFFGSGTQLSVL.

V is TRBV18 and J is TRBJ1-1, with 8 bases lining up with TRBD1. The CDR3 is 14 residues long. Looked up from germline, CDR1 is KGHSH and CDR2 is LQKENI. V lost 3 bases, J lost 7 bases, and 7 bases stayed unmatched. CDR3 nucleotide sequence: TGTGCCAGCTCACCGCAACAGGGGGAGGATGAAGCTTTCTTT. Amino acid sequence: CASSPQQGEDEAFF.

This chain uses TRBV7-8 with TRBJ1-1; 9 bases match TRBD1. Germline CDR1 is SGHVS and CDR2 is FQNEAQ. The CDR3 sequence is 15 residues long. J gave up 1 base and V 2 bases, and 2 bases lay outside the gene matches. DNA for the CDR3: TGTGCCAGCAGCTTACTGGGACAGGGGAACACTGAAGCTTTCTTT. Protein sequence: CASSLLGQGNTEAFF.